Listed here are 30 T cell receptor beta chains from one sample, sequenced in a study of CD8+CD57+ T cells in acquired aplastic anemia. TCR beta VDJ and CDR3 were profiled, and genomic DNA was the template. TCRdb processed the reads anew with MiXCR; each CDR3 protein has one entry. Of some 130,000 distinct CDR3 sequences in the sample, around 48% were seen once. Sequenced sample: sorted CD4+, CD8+, or CD8+CD57+ T cells (not recorded which) from PBMCs. The receptors derive from a human donor in good health, serving as a control.

The J gene is TRBJ2-2, the V gene TRBV19; D is possibly TRBD1 or TRBD2 (6 bases each). CDR3 size: 15 residues. Germline loops: CDR1 LNHDA, CDR2 SQIVND (reference sequence). Trimming removed 5 bases from V and 4 bases from J, with 14 bases in between. The CDR3 protein is CASSGGTTFTGELFF. In DNA, the CDR3 is TGTGCCAGTAGTGGGGGGACAACTTTCACCGGGGAGCTGTTTTTT.

Ten or more counts support this clonotype. The chain links TRBV4-1 to TRBJ1-4; 7 bases are a match to TRBD1. CDR1 and CDR2 from the germline V gene are MGHRA and YSYEKL. This CDR3 comprises 14 residues. V was clipped by 4 bases and J by 7 bases; unmatched bases: 6. Here the CDR3 DNA reads TGCGCCAGCAGCCCGACAGGGACAGCTGAAAAACTGTTTTTT. Translated: CASSPTGTAEKLFF.

V and J are TRBV29-1 and TRBJ2-3; possibly TRBD2 for D (6 bases). From germline, CDR1 is SQVTM and CDR2 ANQGSEA. This CDR3 spans 13 amino acids. Trimming pared 6 bases from V and 6 bases from J, leaving 16 bases between. The CDR3 region is CSVGGRGKDTQYF. CDR3 DNA: TGCAGCGTAGGCGGACGGGGGAAGGATACGCAGTATTTT.

Many counts were recorded for this clonotype. This rearrangement joins TRBV6-1 to TRBJ1-1, with D unresolved. The CDR3 extends over 14 amino acids. Trimming pared 1 base from V and 1 base from J, leaving 7 bases between. CDR1 and CDR2 (germline): MNHNS, SASEGT. CDR3 amino acids: CASSEGNRNTEAFF. The CDR3 nucleotides read TGTGCCAGCAGTGAAGGTAACAGGAACACTGAAGCTTTCTTT.

This clonotype was seen at least ten times. The chain combines TRBV19 with TRBJ2-1; no reliable D call. Trimming stripped 3 bases from V and 5 bases from J, with 17 bases between. Germline CDR1 reads LNHDA; CDR2 reads SQIVND (reference sequence). The length of the CDR3 is 16 residues. Written as DNA, the CDR3 is TGTGCCAGTAGTATCATTGTGGGGTGGGCGCACAATGAGCAGTTCTTC. This encodes CASSIIVGWAHNEQFF. Variable domain in full (rest from reference TRBV19 and TRBJ2-1): DGGITQSPKYLFRKEGQNVTLSCEQNLNHDAMYWYRQDPGQGLRLIYYSQIVNDFQKGDIAEGYSVSREKKESFPLTVTSAQKNPTAFYLCASSIIVGWAHNEQFFGPGTRLTVL.

This chain links TRBV20-1 with TRBJ1-1; D gene unclear. CDR3 length equals 11 residues. Germline V gene data show CDR1 as DFQATT and CDR2 as SNEGSKA (reference sequence). Trimming removed 1 base from V and 8 bases from J, with 8 bases in between. The CDR3 here is CSARGVGEAFF. CDR3 sequence (DNA): TGCAGTGCTAGAGGGGTTGGGGAAGCTTTCTTT.

The chain is built from TRBV7-9 and TRBJ1-2; 10 bases match TRBD1. Germline V lookup: CDR1 SEHNR, CDR2 FQNEAQ (reference sequence). The CDR3 is 14 amino acids. V dropped 5 bases and J dropped 8; count of bases not matched to a gene: 8. In DNA, the CDR3 is TGTGCCAGCAGCATCGGACAGGGGGAGGACGGCTACACCTTC. Translated, it gives CASSIGQGEDGYTF.

The rearrangement links TRBV27 to TRBJ1-1, with unresolved D. CDR3 length: 13 amino acids. CDR1 and CDR2 (germline): MNHEY, SMNVEV (reference sequence). V was clipped by 4 bases and J by 3 bases, with 9 bases between them. The CDR3 bases are TGTGCCAGCAGTTCCCGGATGGACACTGAAGCTTTCTTT. This gives the protein CASSSRMDTEAFF.

This clonotype was picked up many times. The chain couples TRBV20-1 to TRBJ2-7; 9 bases map to TRBD2. The CDR3 has 16 residues. Germline CDR1 DFQATT, CDR2 SNEGSKA (reference sequence). Trimming cost V 1 base and J 1 base; bases outside gene matches: 8. CDR3: CSARASRGGFSYEQYF. The CDR3 DNA sequence: TGCAGTGCTAGAGCCTCGCGGGGGGGGTTTTCCTACGAGCAGTACTTC.

The V and J genes are TRBV7-3 and TRBJ2-1, with 8 bases identical to TRBD2. With 0 bases clipped from V and 3 bases from J, the junction kept 4 bases outside the gene matches. Germline V gene data show CDR1 as SGHTA and CDR2 as FQGTGA. CDR3 length: 16 residues. The CDR3 DNA reads as TGTGCCAGCAGCTTAACGAAGCGGGGGTACTACAATGAGCAGTTCTTC. This translates into CASSLTKRGYYNEQFF.

This clonotype was detected ten times or more. The chain has TRBV7-9 and TRBJ2-7; maybe TRBD2 (5 bases). Germline assignment: CDR1 SEHNR and CDR2 FQNEAQ (reference sequence). V dropped 1 base and J dropped 6 bases, with 7 bases sitting between them. CDR3 length equals 12 residues. CDR3 protein: CASSLEEAEQYF. Here the CDR3 DNA reads TGTGCCAGCAGCTTAGAGGAGGCCGAGCAGTACTTC.

This rearrangement joins TRBV7-9 to TRBJ1-5; D unresolved. Deletions cut 1 base from V and 7 bases from J, with 5 bases between. From germline, CDR1 is SEHNR and CDR2 FQNEAQ (reference sequence). The CDR3 is 12 residues long. Written as DNA, the CDR3 is TGTGCCAGCAGCTTAGGGGTACAGCCCCAGCATTTT. As protein: CASSLGVQPQHF.

This clonotype came up many times. The chain carries TRBV6-5 and TRBJ1-1, with D perhaps TRBD1 (6 bases). Trimming pared 5 bases from V and 5 bases from J, leaving 15 bases between. Germline values: CDR1 MNHEY, CDR2 SVGAGI. This CDR3 spans 14 amino acids. CDR3 in amino acids: CASSIQGQGTEAFF. The CDR3 DNA is TGTGCCAGCAGTATCCAGGGTCAGGGGACTGAAGCTTTCTTT.

This CDR3 reads CASSEYTGVGYTF. The CDR3 region has the DNA TGTGCCAGCAGTGAATATACAGGGGTTGGCTACACCTTC. J is TRBJ1-2 and V is TRBV25-1, with 7 bases fitting TRBD1. Losses at the gene ends were 0 bases for V and 7 bases for J; bases not matched to a gene: 2. The V gene's germline CDR1 is MGHDK and CDR2 SYGVNS. This CDR3 has 13 amino acids.

The CDR3 spells CSAARGGPTDTQYF. In DNA form, the CDR3 reads TGCAGTGCCGCACGCGGGGGGCCCACAGATACGCAGTATTTT. This chain uses TRBV20-1 with TRBJ2-3; TRBD2 aligns across 8 bases. Germline CDR1 DFQATT, CDR2 SNEGSKA (reference sequence). The CDR3 spans 14 residues. J was trimmed by 2 bases and V by 6 bases; bases with no gene match: 7.

This chain connects TRBV20-1 to TRBJ1-2, with TRBD1 identical over 7 bases. In germline, CDR1 is DFQATT, CDR2 SNEGSKA (reference sequence). V lost 4 bases to trimming and J lost 6 bases; unmatched junction nucleotides: 8. The CDR3 loop spans 13 amino acids. The CDR3 bases are TGCAGTGCTACAAGACAGGGAGGTAATGGCTACACCTTC. It specifies CSATRQGGNGYTF.

The chain recombines TRBV7-3 with TRBJ1-1; possibly TRBD1 for D (5 bases). CDR3 length: 13 residues. Germline CDR1 reads SGHTA; CDR2 reads FQGTGA. Trimming took 2 bases from V and 4 from J, leaving 8 bases between them. For the CDR3, the DNA is TGTGCCAGCAGCTTAGACAGCCTCACTGAAGCTTTCTTT. This codes for CASSLDSLTEAFF.

This clonotype has only a few counts. The chain combines TRBV20-1 with TRBJ2-3; 9 positions match TRBD2. Germline lookup yields CDR1 DFQATT and CDR2 SNEGSKA (reference sequence). The J segment lost 2 bases and the V segment lost 4 bases, leaving 4 bases of the junction unmatched. CDR3 length: 14 residues. The CDR3 DNA reads as TGCAGTGCTACCTTAGCGGGGGTCACAGATACGCAGTATTTT. As protein: CSATLAGVTDTQYF.

The V gene is TRBV15, the J gene TRBJ2-7, with TRBD2 identical over 10 bases. The V gene end was trimmed by 0 bases and the J gene end by 4 bases; junction bases not matched to a gene: 3. The CDR3 is 15 residues long. CDR1 and CDR2 (germline): LNHNV, YYDKDF (reference sequence). CDR3 bases: TGTGCCACCAGCAGAGAACTAGCGGGGAAGTACGAGCAGTACTTC. Protein sequence: CATSRELAGKYEQYF.

This clonotype was recorded many times. This rearrangement joins TRBV19 to TRBJ2-3; TRBD2 matches 14 bases. This CDR3 has 18 amino acids. J was trimmed by 1 base and V by 5 bases; bases with no gene match: 8. CDR1 is LNHDA and CDR2 is SQIVND in the germline V gene (reference sequence). The CDR3 spells CASSPSGTSGGRTDTQYF. CDR3 nucleotides: TGTGCCAGTAGTCCCTCCGGGACTAGCGGGGGACGCACAGATACGCAGTATTTT.

The rearrangement uses TRBV12-3 or TRBV12-4 and TRBJ1-2; no clear D gene. V was pared by 5 bases and J by 0 bases, with 10 bases between. The length of the CDR3 is 14 residues. The CDR3 region has the DNA TGTGCCAGCAGTGATCGATTCGCTAACTATGGCTACACCTTC. As protein: CASSDRFANYGYTF.

This clonotype was seen a few times. A much larger clone lies one base from this, so it may be a read error. CDR3 protein: CASGLGPSSYEQYF. CDR3 sequence (DNA): TGCGCCAGCGGCTTGGGTCCCAGCTCCTACGAGCAGTACTTC. The genes are TRBV5-1 and TRBJ2-7; D not certain. The germline V gene has CDR1 SGHRS and CDR2 YFSETQ. The CDR3 runs to 14 residues.

The chain recombines TRBV9 with TRBJ2-7; 12 nucleotides match TRBD2. This CDR3 contains 14 residues. Germline V lookup: CDR1 SGDLS, CDR2 YYNGEE. The V gene end was trimmed by 4 bases and the J gene end by 7 bases; junction bases not matched to a gene: 6. The CDR3 is CASSRTSGVGEQYF. In DNA form, the CDR3 reads TGTGCCAGCAGCAGGACTAGCGGGGTAGGAGAGCAGTACTTC.

The genes are TRBV7-2 and TRBJ2-7, with D possibly TRBD2 on 5 matching bases. The CDR3 has 15 amino acids. Germline CDR1 SGHTA, CDR2 FQGNSA. V lost 5 bases and J 2 bases, leaving 16 bases between the germline ends. The CDR3 DNA sequence: TGTGCCAGCAGCCCGGCGGCCAGCGGCACCTACGAGCAGTACTTC. Translation gives CASSPAASGTYEQYF.

This clonotype was observed at least ten times. The V call is TRBV27, the J call TRBJ1-1, with 10 positions matching TRBD1. The CDR3 sequence is 17 residues long. Germline V CDR1 and CDR2: MNHEY, SMNVEV (reference sequence). J was trimmed by 3 bases and V by 8 bases; bases with no gene match: 15. CDR3 DNA sequence: TGTGCCAGCGGACGGGACAGGGGTTCCCTGGGGTACACTGAAGCTTTCTTT. As protein: CASGRDRGSLGYTEAFF.

CDR3 sequence: CASSPPGTSGGVNEQFF. DNA for the CDR3: TGTGCCAGCAGCCCTCCCGGGACTAGCGGGGGGGTCAATGAGCAGTTCTTC. This rearrangement joins TRBV6-1 to TRBJ2-1; TRBD2 aligns across 16 bases. Germline lookup yields CDR1 MNHNS and CDR2 SASEGT. This CDR3 has 17 amino acids. V lost 6 bases to trimming and J lost 6 bases; unmatched junction nucleotides: 8.

About this clonotype: Since the CDR3 does not end with the conserved phenylalanine or tryptophan, this likely comes from a read error. The chain combines TRBV10-3 with TRBJ2-5; 7 bases line up with TRBD1. There are 14 residues in the CDR3. Germline V gene sequence: CDR1 ENHRY, CDR2 SYGVKD. V lost 1 base, J lost 2 bases, and 1 base stayed unmatched. The CDR3 reads CAISEFRGQETQYV. In DNA form, the CDR3 reads TGTGCCATCAGTGAGTTCAGGGGGCAAGAGACCCAGTACGTC.

This clonotype was recorded many times. The rearrangement uses TRBV4-3 and TRBJ2-3; possibly TRBD2 for D (6 bases). Germline V gene lookup returns CDR1 LGHNA and CDR2 YSLEER. V was shortened by 3 bases and J by 3 bases, with 10 bases between the two germline ends. This CDR3 comprises 14 residues. This CDR3 reads CASSQGGGTDTQYF. The CDR3 DNA reads as TGCGCCAGCAGCCAGGGGGGAGGAACAGATACGCAGTATTTT.

Only a few counts were recorded for this clonotype. The chain joins TRBV25-1 to TRBJ1-2, with TRBD1 as a possible D gene (5 bases). V was trimmed by 1 base and J by 5 bases, leaving 14 bases between them. The length of the CDR3 is 15 residues. Germline CDR1 reads MGHDK; CDR2 reads SYGVNS. CDR3 sequence: CASSESLWGGYGYTF. CDR3 coding DNA: TGTGCCAGCAGTGAATCTCTGTGGGGGGGGTATGGCTACACCTTC.

The rearrangement uses TRBV29-1 and TRBJ2-7; D might be TRBD1 or TRBD2, each matching 5 bases. The V end was cut by 6 bases, the J end by 2 bases, with 11 bases between. The germline gives CDR1 SQVTM, CDR2 ANQGSEA. The CDR3 extends over 12 amino acids. Written as DNA, the CDR3 is TGCAGCGTGGGGGACCCTGCCTACGAGCAGTACTTC. It encodes CSVGDPAYEQYF.